The clone carrying this T cell receptor (beta chain) was seen at least ten times. Its antigen is still unknown. The CDR3 end lies 3 residues beyond the end of the read and is filled in from the germline J gene. Other DNA sequences in the sample encode the same CDR3. Assay used: immunoSEQ multiplex PCR; TCRdb lists only in-frame clones, some missing. This sample comprises tens of thousands of clones, none seen once only. These data are taken from a study of T cell clonality in common variable immunodeficiency. Study-level results: Reportedly, TCR beta sequences from common variable immunodeficiency showed fewer deletions and N-nucleotide insertions.

The germline V gene has CDR1 SGHVS and CDR2 FQNEAQ. The CDR3 runs 13 residues. V lost 1 base and J lost 6; bases outside the gene matches: 1. This chain connects TRBV7-8 to TRBJ1-2, with 8 bases that match TRBD1. The sequencing sample was made of peripheral blood mononuclear cells. The sequence was obtained from a human donor with common variable immunodeficiency. CDR3 region: CASSLGTGNGYTF. The DNA read from the CDR3 is TGTGCCAGCAGCTTAGGGACAGGGAATGGC.